The sequence of this TCR beta chain was determined in a study of blood T cell repertoires in COVID-19. Study information: Nucleic acid was either cDNA or gDNA, and it came from T cells, B-cell-depleted T cells, or PBMCs.

TCRdb keeps only in-frame clones here, not all; method: immunoSEQ multiplex PCR. The table has roughly 130,000 clones, less than 90% seen once. V lost 6 bases and J lost 6, with 15 bases in between. Per germline, CDR1 LNHDA and CDR2 SQIVND (reference sequence). The CDR3 extends over 15 amino acids. The genes are TRBV19 and TRBJ1-6; a weak D match, TRBD1 (6 bases). Sequences were obtained from peripheral blood. The sequence derives from a woman in her thirties who had recovered from COVID-19. CDR3 sequence: CASRADRSLNSPLHF. CDR3 in DNA: TGTGCCAGTAGGGCGGACAGAAGCCTTAATTCACCCCTCCACTTT.